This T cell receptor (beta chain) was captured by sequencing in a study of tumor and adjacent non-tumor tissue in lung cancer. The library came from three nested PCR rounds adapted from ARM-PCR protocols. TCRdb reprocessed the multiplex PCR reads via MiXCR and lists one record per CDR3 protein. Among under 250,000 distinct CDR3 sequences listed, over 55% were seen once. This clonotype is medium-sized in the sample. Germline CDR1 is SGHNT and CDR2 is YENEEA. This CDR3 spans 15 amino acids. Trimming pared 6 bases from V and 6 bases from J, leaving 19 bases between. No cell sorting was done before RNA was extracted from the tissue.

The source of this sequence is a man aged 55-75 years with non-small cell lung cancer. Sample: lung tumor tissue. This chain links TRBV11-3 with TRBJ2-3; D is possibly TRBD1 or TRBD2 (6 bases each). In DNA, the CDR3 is TGTGCCAGCAGTTTCGTGAGGGGGGCGAGGGATACGCAGTATTTT. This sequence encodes CASSFVRGARDTQYF.